This T cell receptor (beta chain) stems from a study of CD8 T cells in Susac syndrome. After extraction with the RNeasy kit, roughly 0.45 to 1 ug of the RNA was reverse transcribed using random hexamers. An immunoSEQ multiplex PCR generated amplified TCR beta CDR3 products spanning 54 Vbeta and 13 Jbeta. TCRdb recomputed calls from the immunoSEQ multiplex PCR reads with MiXCR, one row per CDR3 protein. Among 160,000 or so distinct CDR3 sequences listed, around 96% were seen once. Those who served as multiple sclerosis controls were treatment-naive patients with stable or active relapsing-remitting disease. The CDR3 totals 14 residues. The germline CDR1 and CDR2 sequences are SQVTM and ANQGSEA. Trimming removed 1 base from V and 7 bases from J; junction bases left unmatched: 4.

The sequenced sample consisted of CD8+ T cells from PBMCs. The sequence derives from a human donor with multiple sclerosis. This rearrangement joins TRBV29-1 to TRBJ1-4, with TRBD1 matching over 9 bases. The CDR3 coding sequence is TGCAGCGTTGAAGGACAGGGGGGAGGTGAAAAACTGTTTTTT. This translates into CSVEGQGGGEKLFF.